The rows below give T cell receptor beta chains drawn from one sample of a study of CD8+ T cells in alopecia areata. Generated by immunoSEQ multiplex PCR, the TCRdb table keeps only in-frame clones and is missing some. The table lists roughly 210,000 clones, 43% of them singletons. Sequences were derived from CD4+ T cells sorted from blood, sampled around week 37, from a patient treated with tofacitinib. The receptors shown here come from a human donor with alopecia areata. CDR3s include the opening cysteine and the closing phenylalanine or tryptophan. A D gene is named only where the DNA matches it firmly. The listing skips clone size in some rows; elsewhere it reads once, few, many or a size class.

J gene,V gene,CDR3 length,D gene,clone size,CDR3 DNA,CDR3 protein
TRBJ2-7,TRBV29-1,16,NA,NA,TGCAGCGTTTTGAGTGGGGGCCTCCCCGCCTCCTACGAGCAGTACTTC,CSVLSGGLPASYEQYF
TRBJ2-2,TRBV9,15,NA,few,TGTGCCAGCAGCCCCCACACCCCGAACACCGGGGAGCTGTTTTTT,CASSPHTPNTGELFF
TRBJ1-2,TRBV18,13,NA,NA,TGTGCCAGCTCACCAGACAGGAACTATGGCTACACCTTC,CASSPDRNYGYTF
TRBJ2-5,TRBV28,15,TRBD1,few,TGTGCCAGCAAGGGAGGACAGGGAAGGTGGGAGACCCAGTACTTC,CASKGGQGRWETQYF
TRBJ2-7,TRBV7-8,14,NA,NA,TGTGCCAGCAGCTTCTTCACCGTCTCCTACGAGCAGTACTTC,CASSFFTVSYEQYF
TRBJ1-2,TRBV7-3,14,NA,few,TGTGCCAGCAGCTTAGGGGGCCCGAACTATGGCTACACCTTC,CASSLGGPNYGYTF
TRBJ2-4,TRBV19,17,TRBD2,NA,TGTGCCAGTAGTATCGGAACTAGCGGGAGGGCCAAAAACATTCAGTACTTC,CASSIGTSGRAKNIQYF
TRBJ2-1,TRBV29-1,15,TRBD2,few,TGCAGCGTTGGGACTAGCGGGAGGGTTCTGAATGAGCAGTTCTTC,CSVGTSGRVLNEQFF
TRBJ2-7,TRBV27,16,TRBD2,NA,TGTGCCAGCAGCCGAACCGGGACTAGCGGGAGTTACGAGCAGTACTTC,CASSRTGTSGSYEQYF
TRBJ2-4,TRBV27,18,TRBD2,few,TGTGCCAGCAGTGCCGCGGGACGGGAGGGACGTGTCAAAAACATTCAGTACTTC,CASSAAGREGRVKNIQYF
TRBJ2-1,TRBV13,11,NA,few,TGTGCCAGCAGCGTTTACAATGAGCAGTTCTTC,CASSVYNEQFF
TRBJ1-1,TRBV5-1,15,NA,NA,TGCGCCAGCAGTCTCGCCGGAGGGGAGGGCTTCAAAGCTTTCTTT,CASSLAGGEGFKAFF
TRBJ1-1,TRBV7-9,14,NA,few,TGTGCCAGCAGCTTATATTGGCGGAACACTGAAGCTTTCTTT,CASSLYWRNTEAFF
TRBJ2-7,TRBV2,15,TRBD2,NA,TGTGCCAGCAGTGCCAGGACTAGCGGGAGAGGTGAGCAGTACTTC,CASSARTSGRGEQYF
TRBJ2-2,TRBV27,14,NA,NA,TGTGCCGGATCCTTAGGGACGACAACCGGGGAGCTGTTTTTT,CAGSLGTTTGELFF
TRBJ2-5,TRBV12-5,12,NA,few,TGTGCTAGTGGTTTCCCTCAAGAGACCCAGTACTTC,CASGFPQETQYF
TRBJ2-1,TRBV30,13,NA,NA,TGTGCCTGGATGGGTCAGTCCTACAATGAGCAGTTCTTC,CAWMGQSYNEQFF
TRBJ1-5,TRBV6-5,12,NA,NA,TGTGCCACTTCAGGAGGTAATCAGCCCCAGCATTTT,CATSGGNQPQHF
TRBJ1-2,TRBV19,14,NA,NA,TGTGCCAGTAGTATCACAGGGACGGGCTATGGCTACACCTTC,CASSITGTGYGYTF
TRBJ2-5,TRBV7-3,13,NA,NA,TGTGCCAGCAGCTTAGGCCTAGCGGAGACCCAGTACTTC,CASSLGLAETQYF
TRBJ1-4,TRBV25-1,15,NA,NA,TGTGCCAGCAGTCGGAGAGGAGCAACTAATGAAAAACTGTTTTTT,CASSRRGATNEKLFF
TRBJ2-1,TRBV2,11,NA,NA,TGTGCCAGCTACGGGACCAACGAGCAGTTCTTC,CASYGTNEQFF